Below, one TCR beta chain is given with its context. What it binds is unknown. The data stem from a study of shared clonotypes between healthy human individuals. In unsorted samples, genomic DNA was obtained using about 90 million PBMCs. Genomic DNA per cell subset filled all wells of several immunoSEQ plates. Bulk PBMC genomic DNA spanned ten immunoSEQ deep plates. The data were produced by immunoSEQ multiplex PCR, yet TCRdb's version contains in-frame clones alone and is incomplete. In the table there are about half a million clones, about 72% of which are singletons. Overall study results and limits: Blood was the only sampled material, and tissue repertoires likely differ.

Deletions cut 4 bases from V and 3 bases from J, with 14 bases between. The CDR3 length is 15 residues. Germline V lookup: CDR1 SGHDT, CDR2 YYEEEE. The origin of this receptor is a woman aged 40 to 55 in good health. Some clones in this sample may be carry-over from other donors' samples. Sequencing used PBMCs. The V and J genes are TRBV5-6 and TRBJ2-1; weak D call: TRBD1 (5 bases). The CDR3 loop reads CASSNQGFGYNEQFF. CDR3 in DNA: TGTGCCAGCAGCAATCAGGGTTTCGGCTACAATGAGCAGTTCTTC.